Detailed here is one T cell receptor beta chain. At the DNA level, this CDR3 is encoded by other sequences in the same sample as well. The data originate from a study of shared clonotypes between healthy human individuals. Deep was the level used in running the assay. Data came from immunoSEQ multiplex PCR; TCRdb stores just in-frame clones and leaves some out. The sample records about 2.1 million clones, approximately 92% being singletons. CD45RO-negative cells were positively selected for CCR7, leaving out terminally differentiated effector memory CD45RA+ cells. The germline V gene has CDR1 MNHEY and CDR2 SMNVEV (reference sequence). The CDR3 spans 13 residues. Trimming cost V 6 bases and J 4 bases, with 12 bases left between them.

The sequenced material came from naive CD8+ T cells from PBMCs. This TCR derives from a man younger than 35 in good health. Some clones in this sample may be carry-over from other donors' samples. The J gene is TRBJ1-2, the V gene TRBV27, with D uncertain. As DNA, the CDR3 is TGTGCCAGCAGCCTCTCCCGGACCTATGGCTACACCTTC. It translates to CASSLSRTYGYTF.